These T cell receptor beta chains were read from a single sample in a study of T cells in Graves' hyperthyroidism and ophthalmopathy. MiXCR was run by TCRdb on the multiplex PCR reads, yielding one entry per CDR3 protein. The data show around 800,000 distinct CDR3 sequences, about two fifths seen once. The specimen was blood. The source is a man aged 18 to 30 with Graves' hyperthyroidism. The CDR3 runs from the conserved cysteine through the conserved F or W. A D gene is named only where the DNA matches it firmly. Not all rows give a size; the values are once, few, many and, for expanded clones, a class.

d_gene	j_gene	v_gene	abundance	CDR3nt	CDR3aa
TRBD1	TRBJ1-2	TRBV29-1	.	TGCAGCGCAGTAACAGGGGCCGGGGTTTACAGCTACACCTTC	CSAVTGAGVYSYTF
TRBD1	TRBJ2-2	TRBV24-1	many	TGTGCCACCAGTGACCAACCGCCGGGACAGGGCACCGGGGAGCTGTTTTTT	CATSDQPPGQGTGELFF
.	TRBJ2-5	TRBV7-8	.	TGTGCCAGCAGCGGAGAGGGGGTAGGGGAGACCCAGTACTTC	CASSGEGVGETQYF
.	TRBJ2-7	TRBV7-2	.	TGTGCCAGCAGCCCCTGGGGTGGTCTAGATGTCGAGCAGTACTTC	CASSPWGGLDVEQYF
TRBD2	TRBJ2-7	TRBV7-9	few	TGTGCCAGCAGCTTATCCAGCGGGGGTTCCGAGCAGTACTTC	CASSLSSGGSEQYF
TRBD2	TRBJ2-5	TRBV7-8	many	TGTGCCAGCAGCCCAATACTAGCGGGACACCAAGAGACCCAGTACTTC	CASSPILAGHQETQYF
.	TRBJ2-2	TRBV9	few	TGTGCCAGCAGCCCTGATATGGGGGAAACGAACACCGGGGAGCTGTTTTTT	CASSPDMGETNTGELFF
.	TRBJ2-5	TRBV20-1	.	TGCAGTGCTAGGCAGTGGGCAGGGGAAGAGACCCAGTACTTC	CSARQWAGEETQYF
.	TRBJ2-5	TRBV29-1	.	TGCAGCGTTGAGTGGACCGGGAGTCAGGAGACCCAGTACTTC	CSVEWTGSQETQYF
.	TRBJ1-1	TRBV27	.	TGTGCCAGCAGTTTATCGCAGGGCACTGAAGCTTTCTTT	CASSLSQGTEAFF
TRBD1	TRBJ1-2	TRBV10-3	.	TGTGCCATCAGTGAGTCAGGGACAGGGTACACCTTC	CAISESGTGYTF
.	TRBJ1-5	TRBV20-1	many	TGCAGTGCCAGGGACGGCATTTATAGCAATCAGCCCCAGCATTTT	CSARDGIYSNQPQHF
TRBD1	TRBJ1-5	TRBV2	.	TGTGCCAGCAGGGGTCCGGGACAGGGAGGGCAGCCCCAGCATTTT	CASRGPGQGGQPQHF
.	TRBJ2-7	TRBV7-8	many	TGTGCCAGCAGCACTGACTACGAGCAGTACTTC	CASSTDYEQYF
.	TRBJ1-6	TRBV20-1	many	TGCAGTGCTAGAGAGGACAGAGGTTCACCCCTCCACTTT	CSAREDRGSPLHF
TRBD1	TRBJ2-7	TRBV20-1	few	TGCAGTGCTGCACCCGGGACAGGCGCATCCTACGAGCAGTACTTC	CSAAPGTGASYEQYF
TRBD1	TRBJ1-1	TRBV19	many	TGTGCCAGTAGTGCCGACAGGGGATGGAAGACTGAAGCTTTCTTT	CASSADRGWKTEAFF